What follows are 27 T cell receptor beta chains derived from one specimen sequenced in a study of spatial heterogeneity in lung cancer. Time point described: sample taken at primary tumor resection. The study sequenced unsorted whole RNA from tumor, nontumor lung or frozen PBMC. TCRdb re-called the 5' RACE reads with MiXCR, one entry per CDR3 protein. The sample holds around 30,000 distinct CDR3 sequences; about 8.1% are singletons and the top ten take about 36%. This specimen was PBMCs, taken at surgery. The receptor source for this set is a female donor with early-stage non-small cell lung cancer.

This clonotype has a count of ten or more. This CDR3 is CASRMGRTDTQYF. CDR3 bases: TGTGCCAGCAGGATGGGGAGGACAGATACGCAGTATTTT. The chain links TRBV7-9 to TRBJ2-3, with D perhaps TRBD2 (6 bases). Trimming removed 6 bases from V and 3 bases from J, with 10 bases in between. Germline-derived CDR1 and CDR2 are SEHNR and FQNEAQ (reference sequence). The CDR3 sequence is 13 residues long. The whole variable domain, filled in from reference TRBV7-9 and TRBJ2-3, reads DTGVSQNPRHKITKRGQNVTFRCDPISEHNRLYWYRQTLGQGPEFLTYFQNEAQLEKSRLLSDRFSAERPKGSFSTLEIQRTEQGDSAMYLCASRMGRTDTQYFGPGTRLTVL.

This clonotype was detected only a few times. In nucleotides, the CDR3 is TGCAGTGCTAGAGGATTACCGGGACTAGCGGGAGTAAGTTTCAAAAACATTCAGTACTTC. Amino acid sequence: CSARGLPGLAGVSFKNIQYF. J is TRBJ2-4 and V is TRBV20-1; the match to TRBD2 covers 14 bases. The CDR3 is 20 residues long. V was pared by 1 base and J by 3 bases, with 14 bases of the junction left unmatched. The germline CDR1 and CDR2 sequences are DFQATT and SNEGSKA (reference sequence).

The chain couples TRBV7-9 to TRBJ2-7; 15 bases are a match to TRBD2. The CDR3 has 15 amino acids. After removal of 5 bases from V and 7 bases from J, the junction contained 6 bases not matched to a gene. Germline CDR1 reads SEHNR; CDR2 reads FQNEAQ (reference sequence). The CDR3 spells CASSPRGTSGREQYF. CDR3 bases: TGTGCCAGCAGCCCGAGGGGGACTAGCGGGAGGGAGCAGTACTTC. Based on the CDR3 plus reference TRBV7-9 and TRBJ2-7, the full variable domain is DTGVSQNPRHKITKRGQNVTFRCDPISEHNRLYWYRQTLGQGPEFLTYFQNEAQLEKSRLLSDRFSAERPKGSFSTLEIQRTEQGDSAMYLCASSPRGTSGREQYFGPGTRLTVT.

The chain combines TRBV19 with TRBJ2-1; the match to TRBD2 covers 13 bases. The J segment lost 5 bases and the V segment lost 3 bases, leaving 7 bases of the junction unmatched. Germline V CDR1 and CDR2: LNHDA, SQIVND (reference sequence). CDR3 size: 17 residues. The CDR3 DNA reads TGTGCCAGTAGTATGGTTCTGACTAGCGGGAGGAACAATGAGCAGTTCTTC. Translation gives CASSMVLTSGRNNEQFF.

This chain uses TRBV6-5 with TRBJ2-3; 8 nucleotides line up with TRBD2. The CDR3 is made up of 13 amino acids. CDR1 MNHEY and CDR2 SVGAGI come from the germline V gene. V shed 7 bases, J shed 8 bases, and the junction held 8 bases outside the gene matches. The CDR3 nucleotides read TGTGCCAGCACAAGGGGACTAGTTGGTACGCAGTATTTT. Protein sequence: CASTRGLVGTQYF.

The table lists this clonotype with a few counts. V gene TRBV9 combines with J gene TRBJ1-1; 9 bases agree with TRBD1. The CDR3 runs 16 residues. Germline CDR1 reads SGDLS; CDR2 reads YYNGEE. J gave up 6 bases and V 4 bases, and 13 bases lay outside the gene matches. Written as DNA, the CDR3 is TGTGCCAGCAGCCCCCGGACAGGGGAAGATGCCGCTGAAGCTTTCTTT. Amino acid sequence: CASSPRTGEDAAEAFF.

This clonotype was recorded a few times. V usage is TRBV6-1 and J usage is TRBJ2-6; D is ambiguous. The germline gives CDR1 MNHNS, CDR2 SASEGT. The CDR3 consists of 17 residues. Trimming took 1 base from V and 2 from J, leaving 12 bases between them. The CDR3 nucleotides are TGTGCCAGCAGTGAAGTGAGAAGGTCCGCTGGGGCCAACGTCCTGACTTTC. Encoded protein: CASSEVRRSAGANVLTF.

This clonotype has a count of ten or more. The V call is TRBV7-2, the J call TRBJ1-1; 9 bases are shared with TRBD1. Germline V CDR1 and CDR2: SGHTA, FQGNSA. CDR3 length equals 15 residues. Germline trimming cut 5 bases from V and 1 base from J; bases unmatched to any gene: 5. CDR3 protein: CASSPDRGSNTEAFF. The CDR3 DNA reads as TGTGCCAGCAGCCCGGACAGGGGATCGAACACTGAAGCTTTCTTT.

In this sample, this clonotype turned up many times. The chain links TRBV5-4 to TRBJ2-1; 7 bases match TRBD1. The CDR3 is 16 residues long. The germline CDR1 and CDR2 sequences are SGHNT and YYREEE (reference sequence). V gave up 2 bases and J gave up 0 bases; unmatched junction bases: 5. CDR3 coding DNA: TGTGCCAGCAGCTTAGGGGGCCCCGTCTCCTACAATGAGCAGTTCTTC. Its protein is CASSLGGPVSYNEQFF.

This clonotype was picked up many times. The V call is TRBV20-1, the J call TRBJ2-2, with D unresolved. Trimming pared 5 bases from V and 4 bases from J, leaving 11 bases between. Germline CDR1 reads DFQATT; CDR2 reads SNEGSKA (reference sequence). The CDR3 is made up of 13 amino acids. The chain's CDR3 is CSAPDTRTGELFF. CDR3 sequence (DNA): TGCAGTGCTCCCGATACCCGCACCGGGGAGCTGTTTTTT.

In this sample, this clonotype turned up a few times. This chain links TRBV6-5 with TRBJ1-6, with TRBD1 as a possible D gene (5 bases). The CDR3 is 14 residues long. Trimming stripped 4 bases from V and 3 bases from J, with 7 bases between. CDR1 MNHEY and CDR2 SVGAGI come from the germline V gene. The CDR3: CASSSGVYNSPLHF. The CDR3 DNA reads TGTGCCAGCAGTTCGGGGGTCTATAATTCACCCCTCCACTTT.

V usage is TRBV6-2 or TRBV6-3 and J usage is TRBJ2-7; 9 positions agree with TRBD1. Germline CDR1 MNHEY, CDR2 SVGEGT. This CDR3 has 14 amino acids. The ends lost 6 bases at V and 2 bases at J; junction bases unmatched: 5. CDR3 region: CASSTGQGAYEQYF. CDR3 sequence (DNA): TGTGCCAGCAGCACGGGACAGGGCGCCTACGAGCAGTACTTC.

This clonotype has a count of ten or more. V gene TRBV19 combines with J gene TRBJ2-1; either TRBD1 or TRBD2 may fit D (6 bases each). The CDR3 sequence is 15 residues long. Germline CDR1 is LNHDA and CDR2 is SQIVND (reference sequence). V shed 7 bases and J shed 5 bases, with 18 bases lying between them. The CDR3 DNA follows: TGTGCCAGTACCCAACGGGGGACATCCAACAATGAGCAGTTCTTC. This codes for CASTQRGTSNNEQFF.

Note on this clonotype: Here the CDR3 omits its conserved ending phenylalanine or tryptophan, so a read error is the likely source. CDR3 sequence (DNA): TGTGCCAGCAGGCCATGGGGGACTGGGGCCAACGTCCTGACTTCC. As protein: CASRPWGTGANVLTS. The chain uses TRBV12-3 or TRBV12-4 and TRBJ2-6; D may be TRBD1 or TRBD2 (5 bases each). Deletions cut 6 bases from V and 2 bases from J, with 11 bases between. The CDR3 loop spans 15 amino acids.

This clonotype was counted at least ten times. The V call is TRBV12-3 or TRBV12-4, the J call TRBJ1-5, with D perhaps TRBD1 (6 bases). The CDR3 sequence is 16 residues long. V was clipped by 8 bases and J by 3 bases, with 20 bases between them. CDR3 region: CASALRGGLNNQPQHF. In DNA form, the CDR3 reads TGTGCCAGCGCCCTTCGAGGGGGACTGAACAATCAGCCCCAGCATTTT.

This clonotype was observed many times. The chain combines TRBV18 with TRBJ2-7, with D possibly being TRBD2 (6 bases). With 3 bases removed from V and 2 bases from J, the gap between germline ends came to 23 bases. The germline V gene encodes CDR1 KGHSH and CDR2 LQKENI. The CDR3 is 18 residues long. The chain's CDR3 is CASSPLARAGKKAYEQYV. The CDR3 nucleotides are TGTGCCAGCTCACCTTTAGCTAGGGCGGGAAAGAAGGCCTACGAGCAGTACGTC.

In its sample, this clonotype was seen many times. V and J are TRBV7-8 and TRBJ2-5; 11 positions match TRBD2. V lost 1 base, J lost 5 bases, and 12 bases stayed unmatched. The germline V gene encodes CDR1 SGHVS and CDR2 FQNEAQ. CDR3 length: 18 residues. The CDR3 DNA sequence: TGTGCCAGCAGCTTAGGGGACACCGGGACTAGCGGTTTTGAGACCCAGTACTTC. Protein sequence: CASSLGDTGTSGFETQYF.

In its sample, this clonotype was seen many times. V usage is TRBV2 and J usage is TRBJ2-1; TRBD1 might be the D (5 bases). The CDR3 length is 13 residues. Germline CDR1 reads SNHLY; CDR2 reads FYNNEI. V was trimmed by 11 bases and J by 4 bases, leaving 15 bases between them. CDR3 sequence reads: CARTGHNYNEQFF. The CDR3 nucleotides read TGTGCCCGAACAGGACACAATTACAATGAGCAGTTCTTC. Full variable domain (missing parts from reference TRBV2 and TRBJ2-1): EPEVTQTPSHQVTQMGQEVILRCVPISNHLYFYWYRQILGQKVEFLVSFYNNEISEKSEIFDDQFSVERPDGSNFTLKIRSTKLEDSAMYFCARTGHNYNEQFFGPGTRLTVL.

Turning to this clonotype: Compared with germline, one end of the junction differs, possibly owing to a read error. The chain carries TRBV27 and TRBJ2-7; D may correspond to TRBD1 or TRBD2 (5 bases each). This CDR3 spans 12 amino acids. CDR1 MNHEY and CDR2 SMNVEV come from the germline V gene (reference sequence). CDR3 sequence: CASRTRGAKAFF. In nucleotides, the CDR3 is TGTGCCAGCAGGACCCGGGGCGCTAAAGCGTTCTTC.

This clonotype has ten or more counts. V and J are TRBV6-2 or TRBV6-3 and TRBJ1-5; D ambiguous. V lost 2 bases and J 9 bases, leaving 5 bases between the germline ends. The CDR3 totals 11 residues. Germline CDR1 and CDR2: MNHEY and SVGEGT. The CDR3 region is CASSYIGPQHF. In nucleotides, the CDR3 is TGTGCCAGCAGTTACATTGGGCCCCAGCATTTT.

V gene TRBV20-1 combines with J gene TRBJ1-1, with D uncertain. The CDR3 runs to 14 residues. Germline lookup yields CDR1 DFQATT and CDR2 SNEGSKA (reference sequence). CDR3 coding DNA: TGCAGCCCAATAAAAGACCGACGAGGAGGGGAAGCTTTCTTT. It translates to CSPIKDRRGGEAFF.

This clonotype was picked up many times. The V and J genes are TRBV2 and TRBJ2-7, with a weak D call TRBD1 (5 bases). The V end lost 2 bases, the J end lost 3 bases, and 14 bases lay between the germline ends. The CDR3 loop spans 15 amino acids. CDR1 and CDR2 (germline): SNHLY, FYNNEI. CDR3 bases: TGTGCCAGCAGTGAACAGGGTATCAACCTCTACGAGCAGTACGTC. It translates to CASSEQGINLYEQYV.

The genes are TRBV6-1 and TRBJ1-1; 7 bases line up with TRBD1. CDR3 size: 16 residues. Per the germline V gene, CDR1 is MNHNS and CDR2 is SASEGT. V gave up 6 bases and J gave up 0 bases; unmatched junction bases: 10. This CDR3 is CASRAQGVRMNTEAFF. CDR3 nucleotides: TGTGCCAGCAGGGCGCAGGGGGTGCGGATGAACACTGAAGCTTTCTTT.

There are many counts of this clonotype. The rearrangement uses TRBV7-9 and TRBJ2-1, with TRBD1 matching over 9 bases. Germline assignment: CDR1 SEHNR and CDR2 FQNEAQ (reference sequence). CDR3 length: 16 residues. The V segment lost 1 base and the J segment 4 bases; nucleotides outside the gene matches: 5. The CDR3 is CASSLEGQGRYNEQFF. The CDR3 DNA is TGTGCCAGCAGCTTAGAGGGACAGGGAAGATACAATGAGCAGTTCTTC.

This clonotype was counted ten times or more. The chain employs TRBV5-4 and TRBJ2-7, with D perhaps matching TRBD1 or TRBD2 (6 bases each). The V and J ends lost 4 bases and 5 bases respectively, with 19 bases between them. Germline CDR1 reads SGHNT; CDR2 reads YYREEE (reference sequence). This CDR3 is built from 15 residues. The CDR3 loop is CASSQPKGRDNEQYF. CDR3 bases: TGTGCCAGCAGCCAGCCTAAAGGGCGGGACAACGAGCAGTACTTC.

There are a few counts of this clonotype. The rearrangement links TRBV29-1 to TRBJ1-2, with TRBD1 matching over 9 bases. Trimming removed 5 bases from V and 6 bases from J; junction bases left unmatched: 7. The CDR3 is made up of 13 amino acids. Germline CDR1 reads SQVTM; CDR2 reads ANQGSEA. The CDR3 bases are TGCAGCGTTAGACAGGGGGTTCGACATGGCTACACCTTC. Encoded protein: CSVRQGVRHGYTF.

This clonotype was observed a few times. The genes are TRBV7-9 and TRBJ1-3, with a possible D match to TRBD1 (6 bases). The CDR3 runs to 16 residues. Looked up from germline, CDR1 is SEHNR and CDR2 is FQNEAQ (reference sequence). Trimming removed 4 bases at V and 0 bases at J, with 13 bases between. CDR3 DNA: TGTGCCAGCAGCTCGACCTTAGGGGGCTCTGGAAACACCATATATTTT. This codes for CASSSTLGGSGNTIYF. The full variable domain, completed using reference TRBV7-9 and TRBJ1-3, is DTGVSQNPRHKITKRGQNVTFRCDPISEHNRLYWYRQTLGQGPEFLTYFQNEAQLEKSRLLSDRFSAERPKGSFSTLEIQRTEQGDSAMYLCASSSTLGGSGNTIYFGEGSWLTVV.